These 8 T cell receptor beta chains share one sample of origin, sequenced in a study of blood T cell repertoires in COVID-19. TCRdb's copy holds only in-frame clones and misses some; the assay was immunoSEQ multiplex PCR. This sample has around 260,000 clones; about 86% occur once, and the top ten carry approximately 15%. Sample: peripheral blood. These TCRs come from a person aged 70 to 80 with COVID-19, enrolled during active disease.

The J gene is TRBJ2-1, the V gene TRBV29-1, with 11 bases lining up with TRBD1. Germline V gene data show CDR1 as SQVTM and CDR2 as ANQGSEA. The ends lost 7 bases at V and 4 bases at J; junction bases unmatched: 9. The CDR3 covers 15 residues. The CDR3 spells CSARQGQGGYNEQFF. As DNA, the CDR3 is TGCAGCGCCAGACAGGGACAGGGGGGTTACAATGAGCAGTTCTTC.

This clone was seen only a few times. The chain uses TRBV19 and TRBJ2-2; possible D gene TRBD1, 5 bases. The germline CDR1 and CDR2 sequences are LNHDA and SQIVND (reference sequence). The CDR3 runs to 15 residues. With 3 bases removed from V and 7 bases from J, the gap between germline ends came to 15 bases. The CDR3 sequence is CASSIRSGLDGELFF. The CDR3 DNA is TGTGCCAGTAGTATCCGTTCAGGGTTGGACGGGGAGCTGTTTTTT. Together with reference TRBV19 and TRBJ2-2, the CDR3 gives the full variable domain: DGGITQSPKYLFRKEGQNVTLSCEQNLNHDAMYWYRQDPGQGLRLIYYSQIVNDFQKGDIAEGYSVSREKKESFPLTVTSAQKNPTAFYLCASSIRSGLDGELFFGEGSRLTVL.

This clone appeared once. This rearrangement joins TRBV27 to TRBJ2-7; 8 bases are shared with TRBD1. Germline V gene sequence: CDR1 MNHEY, CDR2 SMNVEV (reference sequence). The CDR3 has 15 residues. Trimming at V came to 3 bases and at J to 3 bases, leaving 7 bases not matched to a gene. CDR3 DNA: TGTGCCAGCAGTTTTTCCGGGACAGGACGCTACGAGCAGTACTTC. Its protein product is CASSFSGTGRYEQYF.

The chain joins TRBV29-1 to TRBJ2-1; TRBD1 matches 12 bases. V shed 6 bases and J 2 bases; nucleotides not matched to a gene: 5. Germline V CDR1 and CDR2: SQVTM, ANQGSEA. CDR3 length: 15 residues. The CDR3 DNA is TGCAGCGTCTCCGGGACAGGGGGCACCTACAATGAGCAGTTCTTC. This translates into CSVSGTGGTYNEQFF.

This clone was counted once. The chain carries TRBV6-6 and TRBJ2-1; 8 bases are shared with TRBD2. The CDR3 is 15 residues long. CDR1 is MNHNY, CDR2 SVGAGI, per germline (reference sequence). The V and J ends lost 2 bases and 0 bases, in that order; junction bases with no gene match: 0. The CDR3 region is CASSYSGSSYNEQFF. Written as DNA, the CDR3 is TGTGCCAGCAGTTACAGCGGGAGCTCCTACAATGAGCAGTTCTTC.

V and J are TRBV19 and TRBJ1-4; 8 nucleotides line up with TRBD1. J lost 6 bases, V lost 6 bases, and 3 bases had no gene match. Germline V gene data show CDR1 as LNHDA and CDR2 as SQIVND (reference sequence). The CDR3 covers 13 residues. CDR3 nucleotides: TGTGCCAGTAGGGACAGGGCGGATGAAAAACTGTTTTTT. Protein sequence: CASRDRADEKLFF. The full variable domain, rest sourced from reference TRBV19 and TRBJ1-4, is DGGITQSPKYLFRKEGQNVTLSCEQNLNHDAMYWYRQDPGQGLRLIYYSQIVNDFQKGDIAEGYSVSREKKESFPLTVTSAQKNPTAFYLCASRDRADEKLFFGSGTQLSVL.

The rearrangement links TRBV5-4 to TRBJ2-1; the D is unclear. The germline gives CDR1 SGHNT, CDR2 YYREEE (reference sequence). The germline V and J ends were trimmed by 3 bases and 6 bases, with 10 bases remaining between them. The CDR3 runs to 13 residues. The chain's CDR3 is CASSSPQRNEQFF. The CDR3 DNA reads as TGTGCCAGCAGCTCCCCTCAGCGCAATGAGCAGTTCTTC.

Note on this clone: The germline gene is not matched at one end of the junction; a read error may be the cause. The chain carries TRBV29-1 and TRBJ2-1, with D maybe TRBD1 (6 bases). CDR1 and CDR2 (germline): SQVTM, ANQGSEA. The CDR3 is 11 residues long. The CDR3 loop reads CSVPVPQGRVF. Written as DNA, the CDR3 is TGCAGCGTGCCCGTCCCACAGGGAAGGGTCTTC.